The T cell receptor (beta chain) under discussion was sequenced for a study of blood T cells in healthy people across ages. Per the germline V gene, CDR1 is LNHNV and CDR2 is YYDKDF (reference sequence). This CDR3 has 14 amino acids. V lost 0 bases to trimming and J lost 10 bases; unmatched junction nucleotides: 5. Whole-study results and caveats: There were more naive CD4+ cells and higher diversity in long-lived donors than in aged donors. Correlation between TCR beta diversity and naive T cell percentage was strong.

Notes on this clonotype: Its antigen is as yet unknown. This may be a read error: a much more frequent sequence differs by one nucleotide.

Primers used in a second PCR of roughly 6 to 12 cycles were a sample-barcoded 5' primer and a J-beta primer mix. TCRdb fed the 5' RACE reads into MiXCR, producing one record per CDR3 protein. Counted here are around 1,700,000 distinct CDR3 sequences, roughly 27% occurring once; the ten biggest clones make up roughly 8%. The TCR originated in a woman aged 25 to 39 in good health. The specimen sequenced was blood. J is TRBJ2-1 and V is TRBV15; 8 positions match TRBD1. The CDR3 loop is CATSREGQDYEQFF. CDR3 DNA sequence: TGTGCCACCAGCAGAGAGGGACAGGACTACGAGCAGTTCTTC.